This entry lists 18 T cell receptor beta chains sequenced from one sample in a study of beta chain features in type 1 diabetes (dated by TCRdb to between 2017 and 2018). Their recognized antigens are unknown. Receptor amplification or capture employed the immunoSEQ multiplex PCR assay. The entire amount of isolated RNA was reverse transcribed using the High Capacity cDNA Reverse Transcription Kit, so the sequenced TCRB transcripts were expressed ones. TCRdb retrieved this table from immuneACCESS and kept in-frame rearrangements only. Not all clones are present; in checked studies, unresolved V genes account for under half, and no reason is known for the remainder. This sample has 600,000 to 750,000 clones in its table, and 9.5% to 15% of those were observed once. The top ten constitute around 0.12% of the sample. Overall study outcomes, separate from this receptor: In all four CD4+ subsets, TCRB CDR3 length was moderately but significantly shorter in type 1 diabetes patients.

Sequencing input: naive CD4+ T cells from blood. Taken with the paper, the label for cell subset or site translates to: true naive CD4+ T cells. These TCRs come from a man under 40 with type 1 diabetes.

For this clone: Additional DNA sequences in this sample encode the identical CDR3. The chain combines TRBV2 with TRBJ1-5, with D maybe TRBD1 (6 bases). This CDR3 has 14 residues. Germline loops: CDR1 SNHLY, CDR2 FYNNEI. Trimming shortened V by 3 bases and J by 2 bases, and 8 bases separated the two germline ends. In DNA form, the CDR3 reads TGTGCCAGCAGTGACAGGGGTGGCAATCAGCCCCAGCATTTT. It yields the protein CASSDRGGNQPQHF.

Details on this clone: Other DNA sequences from this sample encode an identical CDR3 as well. The chain joins TRBV5-1 to TRBJ2-7; a weak D match, TRBD1 (5 bases). CDR1 is SGHRS, CDR2 YFSETQ, per germline. The CDR3 contains 15 residues. The ends were cut back, 0 bases at V and 0 bases at J, with 10 bases in the middle. The CDR3 region is CASSLGQGSSYEQYF. The CDR3 DNA reads TGCGCCAGCAGCTTGGGCCAGGGAAGCTCCTACGAGCAGTACTTC.

This clone was recorded a few times. V and J are TRBV12-5 and TRBJ1-1; D is ambiguous. The V gene lost 6 bases and the J gene lost 1 base, with 6 bases spanning the gap. This CDR3 is built from 12 residues. The germline V gene has CDR1 LGHNT and CDR2 FRNRAP. The CDR3 DNA follows: TGTGCTAGTGGACCCAGGAACACTGAAGCTTTCTTT. Translating it yields CASGPRNTEAFF.

This chain uses TRBV9 with TRBJ1-4; TRBD1 matches 9 bases. The CDR3 is made up of 15 amino acids. The germline V gene has CDR1 SGDLS and CDR2 YYNGEE. The ends lost 3 bases at V and 7 bases at J; junction bases unmatched: 7. The CDR3 is CASSGLGTGREKLFF. The CDR3 DNA reads as TGTGCCAGCAGCGGTCTTGGGACAGGGCGTGAAAAACTGTTTTTT. Looking up the rest from reference TRBV9 and TRBJ1-4 gives the full variable domain: DSGVTQTPKHLITATGQRVTLRCSPRSGDLSVYWYQQSLDQGLQFLIQYYNGEERAKGNILERFSAQQFPDLHSELNLSSLELGDSALYFCASSGLGTGREKLFFGSGTQLSVL.

This clone came up a few times. The CDR3 is CASSSLGAGNTIYF. The CDR3 region has the DNA TGTGCCAGCAGCTCGCTCGGGGCTGGAAACACCATATATTTT. The chain couples TRBV7-9 to TRBJ1-3; D is uncertain. Trimming removed 4 bases from V and 2 bases from J, with 9 bases in between. The germline CDR1 and CDR2 sequences are SEHNR and FQNEAQ (reference sequence). The CDR3 runs 14 residues.

The chain combines TRBV5-1 with TRBJ2-1; TRBD2 matches 14 bases. With V trimmed by 4 bases and J by 0 bases, 6 bases remained unmatched. The CDR3 is 18 amino acids. Germline lookup yields CDR1 SGHRS and CDR2 YFSETQ. The CDR3 bases are TGCGCCAGCAGCCCGTGGGGGACTAGCGGGAGCTCCTACAATGAGCAGTTCTTC. It specifies CASSPWGTSGSSYNEQFF.

This clone was observed a few times. This chain links TRBV28 with TRBJ1-4; D possibly corresponds to TRBD1 (5 bases). Germline CDR1 and CDR2: MDHEN and SYDVKM. The V end lost 6 bases, the J end lost 10 bases, and 18 bases lay between the germline ends. The CDR3 has 14 amino acids. The CDR3 spells CASSLEGSFGKLFF. The CDR3 nucleotides are TGTGCCAGCAGCCTAGAGGGGAGTTTCGGAAAACTGTTTTTT.

The chain links TRBV28 to TRBJ2-6; D gene uncertain. This CDR3 region has 13 residues. Germline-derived CDR1 and CDR2 are MDHEN and SYDVKM. The V gene lost 8 bases and the J gene lost 4 bases, with 9 bases spanning the gap. The CDR3 DNA is TGTGCCAGCTCCCTTCAAGGGGCCAACGTCCTGACTTTC. Protein: CASSLQGANVLTF.

This clone was counted a few times. The sample holds other DNA sequences that translate to the same CDR3. This chain uses TRBV30 with TRBJ2-5; D may correspond to TRBD1 or TRBD2 (5 bases each). Trimming left V 2 bases short and J 1 base short, with 8 bases between. Germline V gene sequence: CDR1 GTSNPN, CDR2 SVGIG (reference sequence). The CDR3 loop spans 13 amino acids. In DNA form, the CDR3 reads TGTGCCTGGAGTCCTGGGGGCCAAGAGACCCAGTACTTC. Protein sequence: CAWSPGGQETQYF.

This clone has just a few counts. This sequence joins TRBV7-8 and TRBJ1-2; tentative D call: TRBD1 (6 bases). V lost 1 base, J lost 6 bases, and 9 bases lay in between. Germline V CDR1 and CDR2: SGHVS, FQNEAQ. This CDR3 comprises 13 residues. This CDR3 is CASSLDNRDGYTF. CDR3 bases: TGTGCCAGCAGCTTAGACAACAGGGATGGCTACACCTTC.

In DNA form, the CDR3 reads TGTGCCAGCAGCGTACTGATGGGCTCACCCCTCCACTTT. This sequence encodes CASSVLMGSPLHF. The chain recombines TRBV9 with TRBJ1-6; no definite D call. The CDR3 runs to 13 residues. V was clipped by 1 base and J by 10 bases, with 9 bases between them. Germline V gene data show CDR1 as SGDLS and CDR2 as YYNGEE.

This clone was observed a handful of times. V usage is TRBV9 and J usage is TRBJ1-6; 9 nucleotides align to TRBD1. The CDR3 consists of 16 residues. V lost 4 bases, J lost 11 bases, and 13 bases stayed unmatched. Per germline, CDR1 SGDLS and CDR2 YYNGEE. Written as DNA, the CDR3 is TGTGCCAGCAGCCAGCAAGGACAGGGGTCTGGTACACCCCTCCACTTT. Translated, it gives CASSQQGQGSGTPLHF.

The genes are TRBV19 and TRBJ2-7; 7 positions match TRBD2. The germline V gene encodes CDR1 LNHDA and CDR2 SQIVND (reference sequence). The CDR3 totals 14 residues. With V trimmed by 2 bases and J by 4 bases, 5 bases remained unmatched. The CDR3 loop reads CASSIMSGAYEQYF. For the CDR3, the DNA is TGTGCCAGTAGTATAATGAGCGGGGCGTACGAGCAGTACTTC. Based on the CDR3 plus reference TRBV19 and TRBJ2-7, the full variable domain is DGGITQSPKYLFRKEGQNVTLSCEQNLNHDAMYWYRQDPGQGLRLIYYSQIVNDFQKGDIAEGYSVSREKKESFPLTVTSAQKNPTAFYLCASSIMSGAYEQYFGPGTRLTVT.

The chain uses TRBV30 and TRBJ1-4; D is perhaps TRBD1 (5 bases). This CDR3 has 13 amino acids. Trimming left V 4 bases short and J 8 bases short, with 14 bases between. Germline CDR1 reads GTSNPN; CDR2 reads SVGIG (reference sequence). The CDR3 loop reads CAWTKGLLEKLFF. The CDR3 DNA reads as TGTGCCTGGACGAAGGGGCTTCTGGAAAAACTGTTTTTT.

This clone was observed a handful of times. The chain links TRBV14 to TRBJ1-2; maybe TRBD1 (5 bases). Trimming stripped 8 bases from V and 2 bases from J, with 15 bases between. The CDR3 has 14 amino acids. CDR1 is SGHDN and CDR2 is FVKESK in the germline V gene. The CDR3 DNA is TGTGCCAGCTCCCCCCCTAGACAGAACTATGGCTACACCTTC. This gives the protein CASSPPRQNYGYTF. Supplemented by reference TRBV14 and TRBJ1-2, the full variable domain reads EAGVTQFPSHSVIEKGQTVTLRCDPISGHDNLYWYRRVMGKEIKFLLHFVKESKQDESGMPNNRFLAERTGGTYSTLKVQPAELEDSGVYFCASSPPRQNYGYTFGSGTRLTVV.

Only a few counts were recorded for this clone. This chain joins TRBV30 and TRBJ1-5, with TRBD1 matching over 8 bases. The CDR3 has 13 amino acids. The V and J ends lost 2 bases and 9 bases, in that order; junction bases with no gene match: 6. Germline V gene lookup returns CDR1 GTSNPN and CDR2 SVGIG (reference sequence). CDR3: CAWSNTGGSPQHF. DNA for the CDR3: TGTGCCTGGAGTAACACAGGGGGTTCGCCCCAGCATTTT.

V usage is TRBV30 and J usage is TRBJ2-1; weak D call: TRBD2 (5 bases). This CDR3 spans 14 amino acids. In germline, CDR1 is GTSNPN, CDR2 SVGIG (reference sequence). Trimming removed 0 bases from V and 8 bases from J, with 14 bases in between. The CDR3 sequence: CAWSVKGRGHEQFF. As DNA, the CDR3 is TGTGCCTGGAGTGTAAAGGGCCGCGGGCATGAGCAGTTCTTC. Full variable domain (missing parts from reference TRBV30 and TRBJ2-1): SQTIHQWPATLVQPVGSPLSLECTVEGTSNPNLYWYRQAAGRGLQLLFYSVGIGQISSEVPQNLSASRPQDRQFILSSKKLLLSDSGFYLCAWSVKGRGHEQFFGPGTRLTVL.

Details on this clone: The same CDR3 is also encoded by other DNA sequences in this sample. The chain employs TRBV7-9 and TRBJ2-5; 8 bases map to TRBD1. This CDR3 has 12 amino acids. Germline loops: CDR1 SEHNR, CDR2 FQNEAQ (reference sequence). The V segment lost 5 bases and the J segment 5 bases; nucleotides outside the gene matches: 1. The CDR3 protein is CASSRQGETQYF. The CDR3 DNA reads TGTGCCAGCAGCAGACAGGGGGAGACCCAGTACTTC.